Below are 5 T cell receptor beta chains sequenced from a single sample in a study of OX40 agonist ivuxolimab in advanced cancers. Sequencing used immunoSEQ multiplex PCR; TCRdb keeps in-frame clones, though not all of them. This table has 90,000 to 120,000 clones, approximately 89% appearing once. The sequencing here drew on CD4+ or CD8+ T cells sorted from blood, taken in a trial of the OX40 agonist ivuxolimab. These receptors all come from an adult with an advanced solid tumor such as melanoma, head and neck, liver or kidney cancer.

This clone has just one count. The chain employs TRBV14 and TRBJ2-5; D gene uncertain. V was pared by 0 bases and J by 2 bases, with 7 bases between. The germline V gene encodes CDR1 SGHDN and CDR2 FVKESK. This CDR3 has 14 amino acids. CDR3 sequence reads: CASSQDRQQETQYF. CDR3 coding DNA: TGTGCCAGCAGCCAAGATCGACAACAAGAGACCCAGTACTTC.

The rearrangement joins TRBV27 to TRBJ1-4; the D is unclear. V dropped 2 bases and J dropped 8 bases, with 9 bases sitting between them. Looked up from germline, CDR1 is MNHEY and CDR2 is SMNVEV (reference sequence). The CDR3 has 13 residues. This CDR3 reads CASSLRGEEKLFF. The CDR3 DNA reads TGTGCCAGCAGTTTACGGGGAGAGGAAAAACTGTTTTTT.

V gene TRBV4-1 combines with J gene TRBJ2-5; D is undetermined. This CDR3 region has 15 residues. The V gene lost 0 bases and the J gene lost 5 bases, with 13 bases spanning the gap. Per germline, CDR1 MGHRA and CDR2 YSYEKL. The CDR3 region is CASSQDRTDLETQYF. As DNA, the CDR3 is TGCGCCAGCAGCCAAGATCGGACGGATCTGGAGACCCAGTACTTC.

This clone was seen only a few times. The rearrangement uses TRBV6-5 and TRBJ2-7; D gene uncertain. This CDR3 is built from 15 residues. Trimming took 0 bases from V and 1 from J, leaving 10 bases between them. In germline, CDR1 is MNHEY, CDR2 SVGAGI. CDR3 nucleotide sequence: TGTGCCAGCAGTTACTCGAGGCTGCGGTCCTACGAGCAGTACTTC. The encoded protein is CASSYSRLRSYEQYF.

The rearrangement links TRBV28 to TRBJ1-2, with a possible D match to TRBD1 (5 bases). Per the germline V gene, CDR1 is MDHEN and CDR2 is SYDVKM. Trimming shortened V by 8 bases and J by 1 base, and 11 bases separated the two germline ends. This CDR3 comprises 13 residues. CDR3 loop: CASSTGFNYGYTF. In DNA, the CDR3 is TGTGCCAGCTCCACAGGTTTTAACTATGGCTACACCTTC.